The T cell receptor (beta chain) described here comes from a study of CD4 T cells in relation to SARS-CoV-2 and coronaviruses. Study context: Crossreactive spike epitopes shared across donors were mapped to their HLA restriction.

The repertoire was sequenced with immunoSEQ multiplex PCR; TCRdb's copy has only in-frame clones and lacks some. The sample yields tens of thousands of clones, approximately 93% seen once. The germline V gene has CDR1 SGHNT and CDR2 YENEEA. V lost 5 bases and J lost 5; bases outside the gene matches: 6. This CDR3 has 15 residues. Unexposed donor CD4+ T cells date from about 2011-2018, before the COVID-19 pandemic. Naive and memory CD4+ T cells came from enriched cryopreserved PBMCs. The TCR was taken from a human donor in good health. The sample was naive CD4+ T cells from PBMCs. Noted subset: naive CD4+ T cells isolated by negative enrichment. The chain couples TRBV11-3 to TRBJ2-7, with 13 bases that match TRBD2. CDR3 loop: CASSHGLAGADEQYF. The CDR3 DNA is TGTGCCAGCAGCCATGGACTAGCGGGAGCGGACGAGCAGTACTTC.